These 16 T cell receptor beta chains share one sample of origin, sequenced in a study of PD-L1 blockade in urothelial cancer. Clones were sequenced by immunoSEQ multiplex PCR, and TCRdb holds only the in-frame ones, with some missing. The table includes 40,000 to 45,000 clones, around 89% detected once. The specimen was PBMCs, collected around atezolizumab (anti-PD-L1) treatment. The receptors originated from a woman aged 60-70 years with urothelial cancer.

The gene calls are TRBV4-1 and TRBJ2-1; a weak D match, TRBD2 (7 bases). With 2 bases removed from V and 8 bases from J, the gap between germline ends came to 16 bases. CDR1 and CDR2 from the germline V gene are MGHRA and YSYEKL. The CDR3 covers 15 residues. The CDR3 DNA reads TGCGCCAGCAGCCAATCCCTGGCGGGGGCAGATGAGCAGTTCTTC. Its translation: CASSQSLAGADEQFF.

There are a few counts of this clone. V gene TRBV10-3 combines with J gene TRBJ2-7; D not certain. There are 15 residues in the CDR3. Trimming left V 0 bases short and J 5 bases short, with 14 bases between. Per the germline V gene, CDR1 is ENHRY and CDR2 is SYGVKD. CDR3 DNA: TGTGCCATCAGTGAGTCGAGGCAGAGCCGAAACGAGCAGTACTTC. Translation gives CAISESRQSRNEQYF.

The chain carries TRBV19 and TRBJ1-1; D might be TRBD1 (5 bases). V lost 3 bases and J 5 bases, leaving 16 bases between the germline ends. CDR1 is LNHDA and CDR2 is SQIVND in the germline V gene (reference sequence). This CDR3 contains 15 residues. CDR3 residues: CASSMVLAGRTEAFF. CDR3 DNA: TGTGCCAGTAGTATGGTTCTGGCAGGGCGGACTGAAGCTTTCTTT. The complete variable domain, with remaining parts taken from reference TRBV19 and TRBJ1-1, reads DGGITQSPKYLFRKEGQNVTLSCEQNLNHDAMYWYRQDPGQGLRLIYYSQIVNDFQKGDIAEGYSVSREKKESFPLTVTSAQKNPTAFYLCASSMVLAGRTEAFFGQGTRLTVV.

This clone came up once. The J gene is TRBJ1-1, the V gene TRBV28; TRBD1 might be the D (5 bases). The germline gives CDR1 MDHEN, CDR2 SYDVKM. V gave up 6 bases and J gave up 1 base, with 12 bases separating them. CDR3 length: 14 amino acids. This CDR3 reads CASRPTRENTEAFF. CDR3 DNA: TGTGCCAGCAGGCCCACCAGGGAGAACACTGAAGCTTTCTTT.

J is TRBJ2-3 and V is TRBV10-3; 12 bases are a match to TRBD2. The CDR3 contains 18 residues. CDR1 and CDR2 (germline): ENHRY, SYGVKD. J gave up 1 base and V 0 bases, and 5 bases lay outside the gene matches. The CDR3, as DNA: TGTGCCATCAGTGAGTCTGTACTAGCGGGAGGCGGCACAGATACGCAGTATTTT. Its translation is CAISESVLAGGGTDTQYF.

This clone was observed once. The chain joins TRBV2 to TRBJ1-1; 7 bases match TRBD1. The V segment lost 6 bases and the J segment 1 base; nucleotides outside the gene matches: 2. This CDR3 contains 13 residues. From germline, CDR1 is SNHLY and CDR2 FYNNEI. The CDR3 DNA reads as TGTGCCAGCAGAGGGGACAGGAACACTGAAGCTTTCTTT. It yields the protein CASRGDRNTEAFF.

The rearrangement links TRBV5-1 to TRBJ2-1, with TRBD1 identical over 7 bases. The CDR3 runs to 14 residues. Germline CDR1 reads SGHRS; CDR2 reads YFSETQ. V was pared by 2 bases and J by 10 bases, with 9 bases of the junction left unmatched. The CDR3 nucleotides are TGCGCCAGCAGCTTACTCGGGACAGAGCAAGAGCAGTTCTTC. Its protein product is CASSLLGTEQEQFF.

In its sample, this clone was seen once. V and J are TRBV6-6 and TRBJ1-1, with 11 bases fitting TRBD1. The CDR3 contains 15 residues. Germline assignment: CDR1 MNHNY and CDR2 SVGAGI (reference sequence). Trimming at V came to 5 bases and at J to 5 bases, leaving 7 bases not matched to a gene. CDR3 sequence: CASSGGTGGGTEAFF. The CDR3 nucleotides are TGTGCCAGCAGTGGGGGGACAGGGGGAGGGACTGAAGCTTTCTTT.

V gene TRBV7-6 combines with J gene TRBJ2-7; tentatively, D is TRBD2 (6 bases). This CDR3 is 15 amino acids long. V lost 7 bases and J lost 2, with 18 bases in between. The germline gives CDR1 SGHVS, CDR2 FNYEAQ. CDR3: CASTLRPAGPYEQYF. CDR3 coding DNA: TGTGCCAGCACCCTTCGCCCAGCGGGCCCCTACGAGCAGTACTTC. Looking up the rest from reference TRBV7-6 and TRBJ2-7 gives the full variable domain: GAGVSQSPRYKVTKRGQDVALRCDPISGHVSLYWYRQALGQGPEFLTYFNYEAQQDKSGLPNDRFSAERPEGSISTLTIQRTEQRDSAMYRCASTLRPAGPYEQYFGPGTRLTVT.

The J gene is TRBJ1-5, the V gene TRBV7-2, with 10 positions matching TRBD1. Unmatched junction bases numbered 0, after V lost 0 bases and J lost 1 base. Germline V CDR1 and CDR2: SGHTA, FQGNSA. The CDR3 has 16 residues. The chain's CDR3 is CASSLADRGSNQPQHF. CDR3 nucleotide sequence: TGTGCCAGCAGCTTAGCGGACAGGGGGAGCAATCAGCCCCAGCATTTT. The variable domain in full, completed from reference TRBV7-2 and TRBJ1-5, reads GAGVSQSPSNKVTEKGKDVELRCDPISGHTALYWYRQSLGQGLEFLIYFQGNSAPDKSGLPSDRFSAERTGGSVSTLTIQRTQQEDSAVYLCASSLADRGSNQPQHFGDGTRLSIL.

J is TRBJ2-2 and V is TRBV15; no clear D gene. V was cut by 1 base and J by 8 bases, with 5 bases left in between. The CDR3 sequence is 12 residues long. CDR1 and CDR2 (germline): LNHNV, YYDKDF (reference sequence). This CDR3 is CATSRAQGELFF. The DNA of the CDR3 is TGTGCCACCAGCAGAGCCCAAGGGGAGCTGTTTTTT.

This clone has more than one count but fewer than ten. V gene TRBV20-1 combines with J gene TRBJ1-1; maybe TRBD1 (5 bases). V was shortened by 4 bases and J by 8 bases, with 11 bases between the two germline ends. Germline loops: CDR1 DFQATT, CDR2 SNEGSKA (reference sequence). The CDR3 has 11 residues. This chain's CDR3 is CSAIQVREAFF. The CDR3 DNA reads TGCAGTGCTATACAGGTCAGGGAAGCTTTCTTT.

This chain uses TRBV7-2 with TRBJ2-1; the match to TRBD2 covers 7 bases. V dropped 2 bases and J dropped 4; count of bases not matched to a gene: 5. The CDR3 extends over 15 amino acids. CDR1 is SGHTA, CDR2 FQGNSA, per germline. The CDR3 loop is CASSLSGTTYNEQFF. The CDR3 bases are TGTGCCAGCAGCTTAAGCGGGACTACGTACAATGAGCAGTTCTTC.

This chain joins TRBV21-1 and TRBJ1-2. TRBV21-1 is annotated as a pseudogene. The CDR3 is 14 residues long. The CDR3 spells CASSKVEDSSGYTF. In nucleotides, the CDR3 is TGTGCCAGCAGCAAAGTTGAGGACTCCTCCGGCTACACCTTC.

This clone was seen only once. The chain carries TRBV18 and TRBJ1-3; D gene uncertain. CDR3 length equals 16 residues. Trimming took 3 bases from V and 0 from J, leaving 12 bases between them. Per germline, CDR1 KGHSH and CDR2 LQKENI. The CDR3 DNA reads as TGTGCCAGCTCACCTAATAATGGGCTCTCTGGAAACACCATATATTTT. This translates into CASSPNNGLSGNTIYF.

This clone showed up just once. V and J are TRBV4-1 and TRBJ1-2; TRBD1 matches 7 bases. V dropped 5 bases and J dropped 6; count of bases not matched to a gene: 12. The V gene's germline CDR1 is MGHRA and CDR2 YSYEKL. The CDR3 extends over 15 amino acids. The CDR3 nucleotides are TGCGCCAGCAGCAGCCGGGACAGAGGGGCGGATGGCTACACCTTC. Residues: CASSSRDRGADGYTF.